A single sample gave rise to the 25 T cell receptor beta chains below, sequenced in a study of control samples from healthy donors and cancer patients (dated by TCRdb to the early 2020s). Library generation was performed with the immunoSEQ multiplex PCR assay. TCRdb provides this immuneACCESS table in a form limited to in-frame rearrangements. Some clones are lacking; in checked studies, under half of them reflect an unresolved V gene, and why the rest are absent is not known. The sample profile shows 200,000 or so clones; around 94% of them were found once. Of the sample, about 1.6% falls within the top ten clones. The specimen sequenced was blood. The origin of the receptors is a man between 45 and 60 years old in good health.

This clone has only one observation. The chain uses TRBV27 and TRBJ1-5, with TRBD1 matching over 8 bases. The germline V gene encodes CDR1 MNHEY and CDR2 SMNVEV (reference sequence). The CDR3 runs to 15 residues. V trimming: 4 bases; J trimming: 2 bases; junction bases outside the gene matches: 4. CDR3 sequence: CASSYAGGRNQPQHF. The CDR3, as DNA: TGTGCCAGCAGTTATGCAGGGGGCCGCAATCAGCCCCAGCATTTT.

The rearrangement joins TRBV30 to TRBJ1-1, with unresolved D. This CDR3 is built from 10 residues. V was trimmed by 8 bases and J by 11 bases, leaving 15 bases between them. Germline CDR1 is GTSNPN and CDR2 is SVGIG (reference sequence). CDR3 bases: TGTGCCCATCTGACTGGGCGCGCTTTCTTT. It is translated as CAHLTGRAFF.

The J gene is TRBJ2-2, the V gene TRBV28; D unclear. Trimming cost V 10 bases and J 5 bases, with 11 bases left between them. Germline CDR1 MDHEN, CDR2 SYDVKM. CDR3 length: 12 amino acids. CDR3 amino acids: CAIHGVTGELFF. In DNA, the CDR3 is TGTGCCATCCACGGCGTTACCGGGGAGCTGTTTTTT. The full variable domain, completed using reference TRBV28 and TRBJ2-2, is DVKVTQSSRYLVKRTGEKVFLECVQDMDHENMFWYRQDPGLGLRLIYFSYDVKMKEKGDIPEGYSVSREKKERFSLILESASTNQTSMYLCAIHGVTGELFFGEGSRLTVL.

This chain joins TRBV7-2 and TRBJ2-7, with D possibly TRBD1 on 6 matching bases. The CDR3 totals 15 residues. V lost 0 bases, J lost 3 bases, and 12 bases lay in between. CDR1 is SGHTA and CDR2 is FQGNSA in the germline V gene. CDR3 DNA sequence: TGTGCCAGCAGCTTAGCAGCATCACAGGGCTACGAGCAGTACTTC. This sequence encodes CASSLAASQGYEQYF.

This sequence joins TRBV10-3 and TRBJ1-1, with D possibly matching TRBD1 (6 bases). Trimming shortened V by 0 bases and J by 0 bases, and 8 bases separated the two germline ends. The germline V gene encodes CDR1 ENHRY and CDR2 SYGVKD. This CDR3 is 15 amino acids long. The CDR3 is CAISESDRMNTEAFF. CDR3 sequence (DNA): TGTGCCATCAGTGAGTCAGACAGGATGAACACTGAAGCTTTCTTT.

V usage is TRBV6-5 and J usage is TRBJ1-2, with D perhaps TRBD1 (6 bases). V was clipped by 4 bases and J by 5 bases, with 8 bases between them. CDR3 length: 12 residues. Germline-derived CDR1 and CDR2 are MNHEY and SVGAGI. The CDR3 loop is CASSLQGYGYTF. CDR3 sequence (DNA): TGTGCCAGCAGTTTACAGGGTTATGGCTACACCTTC.

The gene calls are TRBV6-5 and TRBJ1-2, with TRBD1 identical over 7 bases. With V trimmed by 6 bases and J by 1 base, 5 bases remained unmatched. Per germline, CDR1 MNHEY and CDR2 SVGAGI. The CDR3 length is 14 residues. DNA for the CDR3: TGTGCCAGCAGCCAGACAGGGATTAACTATGGCTACACCTTC. Residues: CASSQTGINYGYTF.

This rearrangement joins TRBV3-1 (or the pseudogene TRBV3-2) to TRBJ1-6; 9 nucleotides line up with TRBD1. The CDR3 sequence is 16 residues long. With 0 bases clipped from V and 10 bases from J, the junction kept 7 bases outside the gene matches. The germline gives CDR1 LGHDT, CDR2 YNNKEL (reference sequence). The CDR3 coding sequence is TGTGCCAGCAGCCAAGAGTGGACAGGGGTTTTCTCACCCCTCCACTTT. Translation gives CASSQEWTGVFSPLHF.

The genes are TRBV28 and TRBJ1-1; TRBD1 is a possible D gene (5 bases). The CDR3 runs to 16 residues. Trimming took 2 bases from V and 1 from J, leaving 14 bases between them. Germline CDR1 MDHEN, CDR2 SYDVKM. The CDR3 spells CASSLGGGTWNTEAFF. The CDR3 coding sequence is TGTGCCAGCAGTTTAGGGGGGGGGACGTGGAACACTGAAGCTTTCTTT.

This chain uses TRBV9 with TRBJ2-1, with 11 bases that match TRBD2. V was clipped by 3 bases and J by 0 bases; unmatched bases: 5. The length of the CDR3 is 17 residues. Germline V CDR1 and CDR2: SGDLS, YYNGEE. The CDR3 DNA reads TGTGCCAGCAGCGACTCTAGCGGGGGGATCTCCTACAATGAGCAGTTCTTC. Translating gives CASSDSSGGISYNEQFF.

The genes are TRBV28 and TRBJ1-1; no clear D. V was pared by 3 bases and J by 2 bases, with 1 base between. Germline V CDR1 and CDR2: MDHEN, SYDVKM. There are 11 residues in the CDR3. CDR3 DNA: TGTGCCAGCAGTTTCAACACTGAAGCTTTCTTT. Translation: CASSFNTEAFF.

J is TRBJ1-1 and V is TRBV7-2, with D perhaps matching TRBD1 (5 bases). Germline CDR1 is SGHTA and CDR2 is FQGNSA. The CDR3 has 15 residues. V was pared by 3 bases and J by 11 bases, with 22 bases between. The CDR3 coding sequence is TGTGCCAGCAGCTTGGGTAATAGACAGACATCCTCGGCTTTCTTT. This encodes CASSLGNRQTSSAFF.

The chain uses TRBV15 and TRBJ2-7; D remains ambiguous. Germline lookup yields CDR1 LNHNV and CDR2 YYDKDF (reference sequence). The V end was cut by 0 bases, the J end by 2 bases, with 8 bases between. The CDR3 contains 14 residues. The CDR3 bases are TGTGCCACCAGCAGAGATGGAAATACCTACGAGCAGTACTTC. Its translation: CATSRDGNTYEQYF.

V is TRBV5-6 and J is TRBJ2-6, with D unresolved. The CDR3 sequence is 13 residues long. Trimming cost V 2 bases and J 13 bases, with 13 bases left between them. Germline CDR1 is SGHDT and CDR2 is YYEEEE. The CDR3 nucleotides are TGTGCCAGCAGCTTATTACCCCCCGAGGTCCTGACTTTC. It encodes CASSLLPPEVLTF.

The chain uses TRBV6-4 and TRBJ1-2; 8 bases map to TRBD1. Losses at the gene ends were 2 bases for V and 4 bases for J; bases not matched to a gene: 0. CDR3 length: 13 amino acids. CDR1 is MRHNA, CDR2 SNTAGT, per germline. Here the CDR3 DNA reads TGTGCCAGCAGTGACACAGGGGGCTATGGCTACACCTTC. Amino acids: CASSDTGGYGYTF.

This chain uses TRBV5-5 with TRBJ1-5; maybe TRBD1 (5 bases). Trimming pared 4 bases from V and 7 bases from J, leaving 15 bases between. This CDR3 has 14 residues. Germline lookup yields CDR1 SGHKS and CDR2 YYEKEE (reference sequence). CDR3 protein: CASSPGGVGQPQHF. CDR3 in DNA: TGTGCCAGCAGCCCTGGGGGGGTCGGCCAGCCCCAGCATTTT.

This chain joins TRBV7-9 and TRBJ1-4; weak D call: TRBD1 (6 bases). This CDR3 region has 14 residues. From germline, CDR1 is SEHNR and CDR2 FQNEAQ (reference sequence). V shed 5 bases and J shed 5 bases, with 12 bases lying between them. The CDR3 DNA reads as TGTGCCAGCAGCCGCCGGACAGACAATGAAAAACTGTTTTTT. This sequence encodes CASSRRTDNEKLFF.

The V gene is TRBV6-2 or TRBV6-3, the J gene TRBJ2-5; TRBD2 matches at 10 bases. Germline V gene lookup returns CDR1 MNHEY and CDR2 SVGEGT. Trimming cost V 4 bases and J 1 base; bases outside gene matches: 6. The CDR3 runs to 16 residues. CDR3 sequence (DNA): TGTGCCAGCAGTTCAGGGCGACTAGCGGGCCAAGAGACCCAGTACTTC. Amino acids: CASSSGRLAGQETQYF.

The V and J genes are TRBV28 and TRBJ2-3; TRBD2 agrees at 9 bases. The CDR3 consists of 18 residues. Germline CDR1 is MDHEN and CDR2 is SYDVKM. V shed 5 bases, J shed 2 bases, and the junction held 14 bases outside the gene matches. The CDR3 spells CASSPSFGIAGDTDTQYF. The CDR3, as DNA: TGTGCCAGCAGTCCATCATTCGGAATAGCGGGGGACACAGATACGCAGTATTTT.

The chain joins TRBV19 to TRBJ1-5; D uncertain. V lost 4 bases and J lost 2, with 12 bases in between. The CDR3 contains 15 residues. CDR1 LNHDA and CDR2 SQIVND come from the germline V gene (reference sequence). CDR3 protein: CASSTGSLGNQPQHF. The CDR3 DNA reads as TGTGCCAGTAGTACGGGGTCGTTGGGCAATCAGCCCCAGCATTTT.

This clone appeared a single time. This rearrangement joins TRBV5-6 to TRBJ2-3; 9 bases fit TRBD1. In germline, CDR1 is SGHDT, CDR2 YYEEEE. The length of the CDR3 is 14 residues. With 4 bases clipped from V and 5 bases from J, the junction kept 5 bases outside the gene matches. The CDR3 DNA follows: TGTGCCAGCAGCCCAACAGGGGGCAGAGATACGCAGTATTTT. It codes for CASSPTGGRDTQYF.

The V and J genes are TRBV6-5 and TRBJ1-6; TRBD1 aligns across 9 bases. Germline V gene sequence: CDR1 MNHEY, CDR2 SVGAGI. V gave up 11 bases and J gave up 8 bases; unmatched junction bases: 10. The length of the CDR3 is 14 residues. DNA of the CDR3: TGTGCCGTGACTGGGGGACAGGGCTATTCACCCCTCCACTTT. This translates into CAVTGGQGYSPLHF.

This chain joins TRBV4-3 and TRBJ1-6; a possible D gene is TRBD1 (5 bases). This CDR3 comprises 14 residues. Trimming took off 4 bases at V and 7 bases at J, with 11 bases between the two ends. From germline, CDR1 is LGHNA and CDR2 YSLEER. The CDR3, as DNA: TGCGCCAGCAGCCTGGGACGGTTGAATTCACCCCTCCACTTT. Translating gives CASSLGRLNSPLHF.

This chain links TRBV5-5 with TRBJ2-7; 7 bases align to TRBD1. Per the germline V gene, CDR1 is SGHKS and CDR2 is YYEKEE (reference sequence). V gave up 0 bases and J gave up 2 bases; unmatched junction bases: 5. The CDR3 has 15 amino acids. The CDR3 loop is CASSLAQTGTYEQYF. Written as DNA, the CDR3 is TGTGCCAGCAGCTTGGCTCAGACAGGGACCTACGAGCAGTACTTC.

In nucleotides, the CDR3 is TGCGCCAGCACGGCAGGGCCTTCCAGAGGAAACACCATATATTTT. Translation: CASTAGPSRGNTIYF. The chain recombines TRBV5-1 with TRBJ1-3; a possible D gene is TRBD1 (5 bases). Germline V CDR1 and CDR2: SGHRS, YFSETQ. V lost 6 bases to trimming and J lost 4 bases, with 17 bases between them. The CDR3 contains 15 residues. Using reference TRBV5-1 and TRBJ1-3 for the parts outside the CDR3, the full variable domain is KAGVTQTPRYLIKTRGQQVTLSCSPISGHRSVSWYQQTPGQGLQFLFEYFSETQRNKGNFPGRFSGRQFSNSRSEMNVSTLELGDSALYLCASTAGPSRGNTIYFGEGSWLTVV.